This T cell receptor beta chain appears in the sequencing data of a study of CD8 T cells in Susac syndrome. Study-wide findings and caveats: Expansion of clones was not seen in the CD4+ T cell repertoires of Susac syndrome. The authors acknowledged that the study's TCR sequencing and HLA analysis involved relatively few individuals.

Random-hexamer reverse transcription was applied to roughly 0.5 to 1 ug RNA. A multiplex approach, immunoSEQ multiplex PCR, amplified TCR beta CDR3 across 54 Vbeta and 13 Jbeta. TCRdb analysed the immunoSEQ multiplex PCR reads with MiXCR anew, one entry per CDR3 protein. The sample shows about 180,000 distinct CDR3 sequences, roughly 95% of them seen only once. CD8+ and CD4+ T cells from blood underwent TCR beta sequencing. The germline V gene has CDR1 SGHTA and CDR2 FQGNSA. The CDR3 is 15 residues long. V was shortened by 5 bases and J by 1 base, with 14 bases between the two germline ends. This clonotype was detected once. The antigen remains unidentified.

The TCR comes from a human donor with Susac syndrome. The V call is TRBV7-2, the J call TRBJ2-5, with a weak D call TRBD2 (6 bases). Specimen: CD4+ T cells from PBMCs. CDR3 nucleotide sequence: TGTGCCAGCAGCCCTAGGGCGGGGCCCCAAGAGACCCAGTACTTC. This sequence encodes CASSPRAGPQETQYF.